This T cell receptor beta chain was observed in a study of blood T cell repertoires in COVID-19. In the study overall: COVID-19 samples, acute and convalescent, were from the United States, Italy and Spain. The cDNA or gDNA used as material had been derived from T cells, B-cell-depleted T cells, or PBMCs.

The authors' processing: Nucleated cell number was recorded as an estimate derived from reference gene primer amplification. Data came from immunoSEQ multiplex PCR; TCRdb stores just in-frame clones and leaves some out. The V and J calls and clone size come from that table; D and trimming were worked out from the DNA. The table has 80,000 or so clones, 80% seen once. The CDR3 is made up of 14 amino acids. J lost 5 bases, V lost 10 bases, and 9 bases had no gene match. The V gene's germline CDR1 is LNHDA and CDR2 SQIVND (reference sequence). V is TRBV19 and J is TRBJ1-5; 9 bases map to TRBD1. Sequencing input: peripheral blood. This TCR came from an older woman with acute or convalescent COVID-19. The CDR3 loop reads CATGTGFVHQPQHF. CDR3 coding DNA: TGTGCCACCGGGACAGGGTTTGTCCATCAGCCCCAGCATTTT. The full variable domain, rest sourced from reference TRBV19 and TRBJ1-5, is DGGITQSPKYLFRKEGQNVTLSCEQNLNHDAMYWYRQDPGQGLRLIYYSQIVNDFQKGDIAEGYSVSREKKESFPLTVTSAQKNPTAFYLCATGTGFVHQPQHFGDGTRLSIL.